A selection of T cell receptor beta chains follows, all from one sample in a study of cytomegalovirus exposure and HLA in healthy donors. Method: immunoSEQ multiplex PCR; TCRdb's copy keeps in-frame clones and lacks some. Among 140,000 or so clones, roughly 84% were seen once, and the ten largest hold more than 2%. Sequencing was carried out using PBMCs. The receptors shown here come from a boy under 10 years old in good health and CMV-seronegative. CDR3s include the opening cysteine and the closing phenylalanine or tryptophan. A D gene is named only where the DNA matches it firmly. Expanded clones get a size class; other rows say once, few or many, or leave the size out.

>TRBD2|TRBV5-5|once|TRBJ2-3
TGTGCCAGCAGTCGACTAGCGGGAGGGCCGTCCGCGTCAGATACGCAGTATTTT
CASSRLAGGPSASDTQYF
>-|TRBV20-1|-|TRBJ1-5
TGCAGTGCTCCCCTAGGCCGGCCCCAGCATTTT
CSAPLGRPQHF
>TRBD1|TRBV5-6|-|TRBJ2-1
TGTGCCAGCAGCCCGTTGTATGGACAGGGGGCATATGAGCAGTTCTTC
CASSPLYGQGAYEQFF
>TRBD2|TRBV9|-|TRBJ2-5
TGTGCCAGCAGCGCTCTAGCGGGGGGGCTGGCGGAGACCCAGTACTTC
CASSALAGGLAETQYF
>-|TRBV13|-|TRBJ1-1
TGTGCCAGCAAAAGGTCCGGCAGGGACACTGAAGCTTTCTTT
CASKRSGRDTEAFF
>-|TRBV19|once|TRBJ1-6
TGTGCCAGTAGTATTCTAAGCTCCTATAATTCACCCCTCCACTTT
CASSILSSYNSPLHF
>TRBD1|TRBV5-1|once|TRBJ1-2
TGCGCCAGCAGCCCCACCGGGACAGCTCTGAGTAACTATGGCTACACCTTC
CASSPTGTALSNYGYTF
>TRBD2|TRBV4-1|-|TRBJ2-3
TGCGCCAGCAGCCGACCACCCCCAATGTGGGCTGGCGGGGGAAGCACAGATACGCAGTATTTT
CASSRPPPMWAGGGSTDTQYF
>-|TRBV21-1|-|TRBJ2-3
TGTGCCAGCACCGAAGACTCCCAACATAGCACAGATACGCAGTATTTT
CASTEDSQHSTDTQYF
>-|TRBV11-1|few|TRBJ2-4
TGTGCCAGCAGCCCAGGACGGGGAGTAGCCAAAAACATTCAGTACTTC
CASSPGRGVAKNIQYF
>-|TRBV5-1|-|TRBJ2-7
TGCGCCAGCAGCCTTTTATCCTCCGAGCAGTACTTC
CASSLLSSEQYF
>-|TRBV5-4|-|TRBJ2-7
TGTGCCAGCAGCTTGTTCCGGGTAAAATCCACCTACGAGCAGTACTTC
CASSLFRVKSTYEQYF
>TRBD1|TRBV14|-|TRBJ1-2
TGTGCCAGCAGCCAGACAGGGGGGATCTATGGCTACACCTTC
CASSQTGGIYGYTF
>-|TRBV27|-|TRBJ1-2
TGTGCCAGCAGCGCGGTGGGTAGAGGTGGCTACACCTTC
CASSAVGRGGYTF
>-|TRBV10-3|-|TRBJ1-6
TGTGCCATCAAGCAGACAGTAAATTCACCCCTCCACTTT
CAIKQTVNSPLHF
>-|TRBV29-1|-|TRBJ2-2
TGCAGCGTAGCTCTCGGGGTCCGGGGCACCGGGGAGCTGTTTTTT
CSVALGVRGTGELFF
>-|TRBV6-5|-|TRBJ1-6
TGTGCCAGCAGTTTATCAAGGACATCAGTCGAGTCACCCCTCCACTTT
CASSLSRTSVESPLHF
>TRBD1|TRBV6-5|-|TRBJ2-7
TGTGCCAGCAGTTACCAGACAGGGGGCGAGCAGTACTTC
CASSYQTGGEQYF
>-|TRBV10-3|-|TRBJ1-2
TGTGCCATCAGTAAACAGGAGAACTATGGCTACACCTTC
CAISKQENYGYTF
>-|TRBV6-5|few|TRBJ2-7
TGTGCCAGCAGTGCTCGGACAGTAGACTACGAGCAGTACTTC
CASSARTVDYEQYF
>-|TRBV27|-|TRBJ1-2
TGTGCCAGCAGACCCGGGGTGGCTAACTATGGCTACACCTTC
CASRPGVANYGYTF
>-|TRBV6-6|few|TRBJ1-1
TGTGCCAGCAGTTATCGATCCGGGGTTGAAAAAGCTTTCTTT
CASSYRSGVEKAFF
>TRBD1|TRBV6-1|few|TRBJ2-2
TGTGCCAGCAGTGAAGCGGACAGGGTACCCGGGGAGCTGTTTTTT
CASSEADRVPGELFF
>-|TRBV5-6|-|TRBJ1-5
TGTGCCAGCAGCTTGAAAGGGGATGGACGCAATCAGCCCCAGCATTTT
CASSLKGDGRNQPQHF
>-|TRBV15|-|TRBJ1-3
TGTGCCACCAGCAGAGATTGGGGGCGGGGAAACACCATATATTTT
CATSRDWGRGNTIYF
>-|TRBV6-4|-|TRBJ2-2
TGTGCCAGCAGTGACTCTGAGCGGGGGGAGCTGTTTTTT
CASSDSERGELFF
>-|TRBV11-1|-|TRBJ2-1
TGTGCCAGCAGCTTAGTCGGGGGGCGTAGGGTTCACAATGAGCAGTTCTTC
CASSLVGGRRVHNEQFF
>TRBD1|TRBV14|-|TRBJ2-5
TGTGCCAGCAGCCAAAGCCTTCGACAGGGCCAAGAGACCCAGTACTTC
CASSQSLRQGQETQYF
>-|TRBV7-9|-|TRBJ1-5
TGTGCCAGCAGCTCTATCTTATCTGGAGGCAATCAGCCCCAGCATTTT
CASSSILSGGNQPQHF
>TRBD2|TRBV30|-|TRBJ2-3
TGTGCCTGGAGTGATAACACGGCCGCGGGGGGTGCTACGCAGTATTTT
CAWSDNTAAGGATQYF
>TRBD1|TRBV5-1|-|TRBJ2-5
TGCGCCAGCAGCCCCTACAGGGGGGTCGCCGAAGAGACCCAGTACTTC
CASSPYRGVAEETQYF
>TRBD1|TRBV7-2|-|TRBJ1-2
TGTGCCAGCAACGGTCCAATTCCGGGACAGGGACCCTATGAAAGCTACACCTTC
CASNGPIPGQGPYESYTF
>-|TRBV27|-|TRBJ1-2
TGTGCCAGCAGTCCGACATCGTTCTATGGCTACACCTTC
CASSPTSFYGYTF
>TRBD2|TRBV5-4|-|TRBJ2-5
TGTGCCAGCAGCTTGAGGCGGGAGAGCGGGGAGACCCAGTACTTC
CASSLRRESGETQYF
>TRBD1|TRBV6-5|-|TRBJ2-7
TGTGCCAGTGCCGGGACAGCCTTTAACCACGAGCAGTACTTC
CASAGTAFNHEQYF
>-|TRBV27|-|TRBJ1-2
TGTGCCAGCAGTACCAGGGCAAACTATGGCTACACCTTC
CASSTRANYGYTF
>-|TRBV5-6|-|TRBJ2-3
TGTGCCAGCAGCTTGGTCAGGGGAACAGATACGCAGTATTTT
CASSLVRGTDTQYF
>-|TRBV5-4|few|TRBJ1-3
TGTGCCAGCAGCCAGACAGGCGGCTCTGGAAACACCATATATTTT
CASSQTGGSGNTIYF
>TRBD1|TRBV2|-|TRBJ2-5
TGTGCCAGCAGTCTCCGACAGGGGATCGAAGAGACCCAGTACTTC
CASSLRQGIEETQYF
>-|TRBV2|few|TRBJ1-2
TGTGCCAGCAGTATAGAAACCGGCTACACCTTC
CASSIETGYTF
>-|TRBV11-3|once|TRBJ2-3
TGTGCCAGCACCGGCACAGATACGCAGTATTTT
CASTGTDTQYF
>-|TRBV11-3|-|TRBJ1-5
TGTGCCAGCAGCTTAGAAGAGCAGCCCCAGCATTTT
CASSLEEQPQHF
>TRBD1|TRBV7-9|-|TRBJ2-5
TGTGCCAGCAGCCCACCGGGACAGACGAAAGAGACCCAGTACTTC
CASSPPGQTKETQYF
>TRBD2|TRBV5-1|once|TRBJ2-5
TGCGCCAGCATCCCCGGGACTAGCGGGGGGTCGCAAGAGACCCAGTACTTC
CASIPGTSGGSQETQYF
>TRBD1|TRBV15|-|TRBJ1-2
TGTGCCACCAGCACAAGGACAGGGGGGAGCTATGGCTACACCTTC
CATSTRTGGSYGYTF
>-|TRBV7-6|-|TRBJ2-7
TGTGCCAGCAGCTTAGCGGGCGGACTATACGAGCAGTACTTC
CASSLAGGLYEQYF
>-|TRBV13|-|TRBJ2-5
TGTGCCAGCAGAGGGGCGAAAGAGACCCAGTACTTC
CASRGAKETQYF
>TRBD2|TRBV5-8|-|TRBJ2-1
TGTGCCAGCAGCTGGGGGGGTTCTTACAATGAGCAGTTCTTC
CASSWGGSYNEQFF
>TRBD1|TRBV6-5|-|TRBJ1-6
TGTGCCAGCAGACGCCCGGGACAGGGTTATTCACCCCTCCACTTT
CASRRPGQGYSPLHF
>TRBD1|TRBV27|-|TRBJ1-6
TGTGCCAGCAGTACCCAAGGCGGACAGGGCCTTTCACCCCTCCACTTT
CASSTQGGQGLSPLHF
>-|TRBV5-1|-|TRBJ2-5
TGCGCCAGCAGCTTACAGGGTCAGGAGACCCAGTACTTC
CASSLQGQETQYF
>TRBD1|TRBV27|once|TRBJ1-1
TGTGCCAGCAGTGCAGACAGGGGGTTGGCTGAAGCTTTCTTT
CASSADRGLAEAFF
>-|TRBV6-4|-|TRBJ2-1
TGTGCCAGCAGCGTTATAGCGGATGGCTACAATGAGCAGTTCTTC
CASSVIADGYNEQFF
>-|TRBV6-5|-|TRBJ2-2
TGTGCCAGCTATAGGGGGGGCAGAGCCACCGGGGAGCTGTTTTTT
CASYRGGRATGELFF
>TRBD2|TRBV4-3|-|TRBJ2-1
TGCGCCAGCAGCCAAGAAAGAACGGGGCGGGAGAGATTCAATGAGCAGTTCTTC
CASSQERTGRERFNEQFF
>TRBD1|TRBV19|-|TRBJ1-1
TGTGCCAGTAGTGGGCGCTTCAGGGGGAACACTGAATCTTTCTTT
CASSGRFRGNTESFF
>-|TRBV6-6|-|TRBJ1-1
TGTGCCAGCAGCCGGCGAGGCGCCGAAGCTTTCTTT
CASSRRGAEAFF
>-|TRBV10-3|-|TRBJ2-5
TGTGCCATCAGTGAGGGGACAAGGGGCGAGGAGACCCAGTACTTC
CAISEGTRGEETQYF